This TCR beta chain was documented in a study of shared clonotypes between healthy human individuals. Libraries were prepared by immunoSEQ multiplex PCR; TCRdb keeps only in-frame clonotypes and omits some of them. The sample carries 2,500,000 or so clones, approximately 93% recorded once. V lost 5 bases to trimming and J lost 0 bases, with 11 bases between them. This CDR3 comprises 14 residues. CDR1 GTSNPN and CDR2 SVGIG come from the germline V gene (reference sequence). The receptor was derived from a man between 18 and 35 years old in good health. Some clones in this sample may be carry-over from other donors' samples. Sequencing was done on a sample of naive CD4+ T cells from PBMCs. As to subset: CD45RA+ positively selected. V usage is TRBV30 and J usage is TRBJ2-1; weak D call: TRBD1 (5 bases). DNA of the CDR3: TGTGCCTGGTCGCGACAGATCTCCTACAATGAGCAGTTCTTC. Translating it yields CAWSRQISYNEQFF.